This T cell receptor (beta chain) comes out of a study of PD-1 blockade in mismatch repair-deficient tumors. Study-wide background: Patients had approximately 12 mismatch repair-deficient cancer types, all previously treated and progressing.

The table came from immunoSEQ multiplex PCR; TCRdb's copy has only in-frame clones and leaves some out. Among fewer than 100,000 clones, approximately 81% were seen once, and the ten largest hold just over 2.5%. V lost 3 bases to trimming and J lost 7 bases, with 12 bases between them. This CDR3 contains 13 residues. Germline assignment: CDR1 SGHAT and CDR2 FQDESV (reference sequence). PCR or immunohistochemistry showed mismatch repair deficiency in every enrolled patient. TCR sequencing covered a few patients who responded to pembrolizumab. V is TRBV11-1 and J is TRBJ1-1; a possible D gene is TRBD1 (6 bases). This specimen consisted of peripheral blood, obtained 12 weeks after starting pembrolizumab. The sequence was collected from an adult with mismatch repair-deficient cancer. The CDR3 is CASSFTGTLEAFF. The CDR3 nucleotides read TGTGCCAGCAGCTTCACCGGGACACTTGAAGCTTTCTTT.